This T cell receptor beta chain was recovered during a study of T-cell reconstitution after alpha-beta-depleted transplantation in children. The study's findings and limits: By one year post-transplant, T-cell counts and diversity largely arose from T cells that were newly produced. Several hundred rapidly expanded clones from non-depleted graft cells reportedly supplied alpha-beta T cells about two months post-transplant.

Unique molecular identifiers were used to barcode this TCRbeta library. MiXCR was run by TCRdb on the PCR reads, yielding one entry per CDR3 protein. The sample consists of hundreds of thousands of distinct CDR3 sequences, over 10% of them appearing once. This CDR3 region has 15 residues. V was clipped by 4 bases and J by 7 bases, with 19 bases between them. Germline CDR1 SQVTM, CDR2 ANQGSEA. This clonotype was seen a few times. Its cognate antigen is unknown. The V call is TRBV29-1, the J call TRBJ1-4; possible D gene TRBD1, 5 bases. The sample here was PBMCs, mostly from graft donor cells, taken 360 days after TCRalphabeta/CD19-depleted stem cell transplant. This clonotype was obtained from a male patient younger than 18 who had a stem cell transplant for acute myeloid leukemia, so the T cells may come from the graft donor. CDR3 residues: CSVGEPAGRGEKLFF. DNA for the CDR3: TGCAGCGTTGGGGAGCCGGCGGGGCGCGGTGAAAAACTGTTTTTT.